Below, one TCR beta chain is given with its context. Its antigen is not identified. This CDR3 comprises 14 residues. These data belong to a study of shared clonotypes between healthy human individuals. Turning to the study itself: The study used three CD4 naive, three CD4 memory, two CD8 naive and one CD8 memory plate per donor.

Sequencing was performed with immunoSEQ multiplex PCR; in TCRdb, only in-frame clones are kept and a portion is missing. This sample has 850,000 to 1,100,000 clones, with roughly 80% found just once. The study, taken as a whole, reports: It was anticipated that sequencing depth would influence how many clonotypes donors shared.

Donors included only healthy HIV-negative adults lacking recent acute infections or vaccinations. This clonotype was sampled from a man between 18 and 29 years old in good health. Some clones in this sample may be carry-over from other donors' samples. The rearrangement links TRBV21-1 to TRBJ1-5. TRBV21-1 is a documented pseudogene. Material: memory CD4+ T cells from PBMCs. Subset meaning: CD45RA-negative fraction. CDR3 sequence: CASGMGRVSVPQHF. DNA for the CDR3: TGTGCCAGTGGGATGGGACGGGTGTCGGTGCCCCAGCATTTT.